The clone carrying this T cell receptor beta chain was found many times. Antigen: not known. This sample stems from a study of T cells in Graves' hyperthyroidism and ophthalmopathy. The study's findings and limits: In the analysis, a 13 V-J model separated ophthalmopathy from stable hyperthyroidism.

Template material for amplifying TCR beta CDR3 regions consisted of RNA transcripts. An initial round of RT-PCR targeting the TCR CDR3 relied on the HTBI primer set. One entry per CDR3 protein results from TCRdb running MiXCR on the multiplex PCR reads. The sample includes 300,000 to 400,000 distinct CDR3 sequences, around 13% of them seen just once. The V gene's germline CDR1 is SGHTA and CDR2 FQGTGA. Trimming pared 8 bases from V and 2 bases from J, leaving 9 bases between. The CDR3 extends over 12 amino acids. Stable Graves' hyperthyroidism meant no ophthalmopathy progression within 18 months. Uncontrolled infection, other autoimmune disease, pregnancy or lactation led to exclusion.

Sequenced input: blood. This rearrangement joins TRBV7-3 to TRBJ2-5; D ambiguous. The clonotype was recovered from a woman aged 55 to 70 with Graves' hyperthyroidism. The CDR3 DNA reads TGTGCCAGCCCCCTTCGACAAGAGACCCAGTACTTC. Amino acids: CASPLRQETQYF.